A single TCR beta chain is shown here with its context. Its antigen specificity is not known. No base qualities exist here, and no much larger clone lies one base off it. This entry is derived from a study of cytomegalovirus exposure and HLA in healthy donors (dated 2017 in TCRdb). Some background on the complete study: An earlier analysis of approximately 640 of the donors reported 250 to 300 Gb of sequence data and roughly 100 million unique TCR beta sequences from about 180 million T cells. Both class I and class II loci were covered by HLA typing, at four-digit resolution. Roughly 290 gigabases of sequencing data and roughly 80 million unique TCR sequences made up an early release that covered approximately 620 HLA-typed donors. Using immunosequencing, the study profiled T cell repertoires from 666 subjects and related those repertoires to cytomegalovirus serostatus. In a later analysis, previously published TCR beta repertoires from 666 donors were re-analyzed and high-resolution HLA genotyping was added so that TCR occurrence patterns could be studied. Of the 300 to 450 genotyped donors, roughly 85% fell in the genetic ancestry cluster associated with self-reported Caucasian donors. The number of typed donors differed by locus: about 629-630 for A, B, C, DRB1 and DQB1; 522 for DQA1; roughly 600 for DPA1; and approximately 450 for DPB1. An earlier analysis of several hundred of the donors used high-throughput TCR beta sequencing to judge whether each TCR beta V gene segment behaved as functional or pseudogenic. Donor age, sex, ethnicity and CMV serostatus were compiled together with the repertoire data. All discovery cohort repertoires had been generated using a single sequencing platform. Besides the first cohort of 666 subjects, a separate validation cohort made up of roughly 120 different subjects was used. A later genetic analysis used genome-wide SNP genotypes for about three fifths of the 666 donors, treating that subset as a discovery cohort. Across some 400 genotyped donors of the cohort, an average of approximately 200,000 unique TCR beta nucleotide sequences per donor were sequenced, and 15% to 20% of those sequences were non-productive. The study aimed to test whether cataloging public T cell receptors could reveal signatures of past pathogen exposure. Rather than using new phenotypic data, the later analysis identified candidate immune exposures from TCR beta sequences and from how often those sequences occurred across donors. Roughly 5 DR-DQ haplotypes were handled as single units for association and clustering, since linkage in the cohort was strong. To predict cytomegalovirus infection status, the study brought together high-throughput TCR immunosequencing, statistical association of individual TCRs with disease status, and machine learning.

Receptor amplification or capture employed the immunoSEQ multiplex PCR assay. A mixture of 60 forward primers for TCR Vbeta segments and 13 reverse primers for TCR Jbeta segments was used in the multiplex PCR. The CDR3 region of rearranged TCR beta genes was amplified from genomic DNA with a multiplex PCR assay. Amplified TCR beta libraries were sequenced as 87-base-pair reads on the Illumina HiSeq System. The paper's processing steps were these. In a later analysis, tens of millions of unique TCR beta chains were counted across the roughly 700 repertoires, and roughly 11 million of these chains were shared by at least two donors. Raw reads were error-corrected and collapsed into unique sequences with a nearest-neighbor algorithm that merged closely related sequences to remove PCR and sequencing errors. V, D and J gene segments were assigned by aligning CDR3 sequences to IMGT reference sequences. For a sequence to be retained, a match of at least six nucleotides was required to both a V gene segment and a J gene segment. Rearrangements were called productive when the CDR3 lacked stop codons and stayed in frame with V and J; all others were non-productive. CDR3 was defined according to IMGT convention as the region running from the second conserved V-encoded cysteine to the conserved J-encoded phenylalanine. Sequences without an unambiguous match to a single V gene segment were excluded from the earlier analysis of 500 to 700 of the donors. In an earlier analysis of approximately 590 of the donors, a V segment was called functional when productive rearrangements were above 56.7%, and segregating when the standard deviation between donors exceeded 5%. A statistical classification framework was developed to diagnose cytomegalovirus status using the catalog of TCR beta chain sequences. In a later analysis, V and J genes were assigned by comparing TCR nucleotide sequences against IMGT/GENE-DB human TR gene sequences. Using the TCRdist pipeline, a later analysis assigned CDR3 sequences along with most-parsimonious VDJ recombination scenarios. In a later analysis, every TCR beta chain was defined by the combination of its CDR3 amino acid sequence and its V-gene family, and reads without a unique V-gene family were dropped. In a later analysis, 450 to 600 highly shared, low-generation-probability nucleotide sequences were removed to address suspected cross-contamination and a sequencing artifact. In a later analysis, a clonal expansion index was calculated for each public chain from normalized within-repertoire ranks of inferred template counts. A later analysis computed generation probabilities with a VDJ recombination model fitted to out-of-frame rearrangements, and checked the results against IGoR. Hypergeometric tests were used in a later analysis to score TCR-TCR, TCR-HLA and TCR-CMV co-occurrence, with a repertoire-size bias correction applied to the TCR pairs. False discovery rates were estimated in a later analysis by permuting HLA or CMV assignments 20 times. A later analysis grouped co-occurring TCRs with DBSCAN, adding TCRdist sequence similarity when clustering within HLA-allele-positive subsets. Co-occurrence clustering excluded repertoires with fewer than 30,000 or more than 120,000 public chains, plus five with anomalous nucleotide sharing. Held by TCRdb, this immuneACCESS table contains in-frame sequences only and omits some clones. Under half of the omission traces to an unresolved V gene where checked; the cause of the rest is unknown. The V and J calls and clone size come from that table; D and trimming were worked out from the DNA. This sample holds under 250,000 clones; more than 65% were observed only once. Jointly, the top ten make up approximately 1.5% of the sample.

Here is what the overall study found, with its caveats: Three of the identified cytomegalovirus-associated TCR beta chains were confirmed in vitro to be specific for cytomegalovirus antigens. In an earlier analysis of a few hundred of the donors, most TCR beta V segments were observed in productive rearrangements about 87% or about 30% of the time, broadly matching IMGT annotations. Immune exposure information for the cohort was limited to CMV serostatus. Most TCR sequences were observed very rarely across donors, whereas some public TCRs were present in many individuals. The presence/absence analyses assumed that sequencing depth was roughly uniform across donors, and that assumption may not be true. According to a later analysis, TCR association rates differed among HLA loci, with DRB1 alleles showing the most associated TCRs and HLA-C alleles showing the fewest. A further reported finding was that TCR beta sequences accurately predicted the HLA-A and HLA-B alleles for most subjects in the first cohort. A cluster of highly shared sequence variants was judged likely to represent a technical artifact of the sequencing pipeline. Cytomegalovirus status was reported to be diagnosed by the classifier with high specificity and sensitivity in both the original and validation cohorts. In a later analysis, HLA-associated TCR beta chains were found to be more clonally expanded and to have lower generation probabilities than equally common non-associated chains. The authors suggested that the approach could potentially be extended to other disease states and immunological phenotypes. When HLA alleles, especially DR and DQ, strongly co-occurred, attributing TCR associations to individual alleles was difficult. Only TCR beta chains were sequenced in this cohort, and the absence of alpha or paired-chain data limited detectable features. A later analysis reported that several top co-occurrence clusters appeared linked to parvovirus B19, influenza, CMV and Epstein-Barr virus. An association between a missense DCLRE1C variant and V-gene and J-gene trimming of TCR beta chains was found in a later genetic analysis and replicated in an independent cohort. Compared with the roughly 710-donor mean, donors in an Asian-associated ancestry cluster had fewer N-insertions in productive TCRs, according to a later genetic analysis. Specific HLA alleles were associated with 15,000 to 20,000 TCR beta sequences at a false discovery rate of 0.05 in a later analysis. Most CMV-associated TCR beta chains appeared to be HLA-restricted in a later analysis, and the HLA associations seemed to be driven largely by CMV exposure. Because HLA typing was missing for some donors at each locus, association tests included only the typed subset. In the study, some 180 TCR beta chains were listed as associated with cytomegalovirus. Linkage disequilibrium might explain the correlated functional status among segregating V segments, but an unknown experimental factor could not be ruled out. About 17 rarely observed V segments, including chromosome 9 orphons, were excluded from the earlier analysis of almost 600 of the donors because counts were too low.

In total, just over 650 healthy bone marrow donors made up the cohort. All cohort members were sampled while nominally healthy, although unrecorded immune exposures were likely present. The donor was CMV seronegative and was included in the group of hundreds of seronegative cohort members. A peripheral blood sample was provided by each donor, and peripheral blood mononuclear cells were used for TCR beta sequencing. The Qiagen DNeasy Blood Extraction Kit was used to extract genomic DNA from the blood cell samples. The source material was PBMCs. This sequence was found in a man aged 50 to 59 in good health and CMV-seronegative.

The nucleotide sequence is given as TGTGCCAGCAGTCAGGGACAGGGTTCGGAAAAACTGTTTTTT. It encodes CASSQGQGSEKLFF. This chain joins TRBV6-5 to TRBJ1-4; TRBD1 aligns with 9 central bases. The junction shows trimming of 5 bases on V and 8 bases on J, and the gene matches do not reach 6 bases of it. According to the germline V gene, CDR1 reads MNHEY and CDR2 reads SVGAGI. The cysteine opens and the phenylalanine closes a CDR3 of 14 amino acids. The sequence is cut down to CDR3 DNA, 42 bases in frame from base 1.